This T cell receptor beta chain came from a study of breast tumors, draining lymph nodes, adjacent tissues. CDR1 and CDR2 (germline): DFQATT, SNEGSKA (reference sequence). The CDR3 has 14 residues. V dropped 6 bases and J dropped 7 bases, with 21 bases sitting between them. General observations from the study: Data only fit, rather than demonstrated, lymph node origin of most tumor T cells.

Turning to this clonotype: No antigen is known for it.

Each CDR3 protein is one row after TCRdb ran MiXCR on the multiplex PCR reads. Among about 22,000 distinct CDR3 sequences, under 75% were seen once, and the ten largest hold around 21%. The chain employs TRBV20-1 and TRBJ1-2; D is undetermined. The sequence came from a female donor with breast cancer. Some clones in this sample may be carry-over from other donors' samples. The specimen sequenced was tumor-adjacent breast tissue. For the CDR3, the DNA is TGCAGTGCCCCGCACGGTGCCAGCACCTCTGGCTACACCTTC. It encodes CSAPHGASTSGYTF.